The 5 T cell receptor beta chains listed next were all sequenced from one sample in a study of T cell responses to AZD1222 COVID-19 vaccine. Only in-frame clones appear in the TCRdb table, and some are missing; sequencing was by immunoSEQ multiplex PCR. Among tens of thousands of clones listed, under 95% were seen once. This material consisted of peripheral blood, taken 28 days after the second AZD1222 dose. All receptors derive from an adult who received the AZD1222 COVID-19 vaccine.

In its sample, this clone was seen a few times. The gene calls are TRBV9 and TRBJ1-1; D gene unclear. There are 15 residues in the CDR3. The V and J ends lost 0 bases and 5 bases respectively, with 14 bases between them. Looked up from germline, CDR1 is SGDLS and CDR2 is YYNGEE. The CDR3 nucleotides are TGTGCCAGCAGCGTAGGATCGGGAGGAGTAACTGAAGCTTTCTTT. This translates into CASSVGSGGVTEAFF.

The chain links TRBV19 to TRBJ1-2, with D perhaps matching TRBD1 (5 bases). V was cut by 5 bases and J by 2 bases, with 21 bases left in between. The CDR3 covers 17 residues. From germline, CDR1 is LNHDA and CDR2 SQIVND (reference sequence). The CDR3 spells CASSQGHPPTVNYGYTF. CDR3 nucleotides: TGTGCCAGTAGTCAGGGCCACCCCCCCACAGTGAACTATGGCTACACCTTC.

V is TRBV10-2 and J is TRBJ1-6; D is ambiguous. The germline V gene encodes CDR1 WSHSY and CDR2 SAAADI. CDR3 length equals 14 residues. Trimming removed 1 base at V and 9 bases at J, with 10 bases between. CDR3 nucleotide sequence: TGCGCCAGCAGTGAGTACGTCCGAAGTTCACCCCTCCACTTT. This gives the protein CASSEYVRSSPLHF.

This clone was counted once. The rearrangement joins TRBV6-5 to TRBJ1-2, with TRBD1 as a possible D gene (5 bases). CDR1 MNHEY and CDR2 SVGAGI come from the germline V gene. Trimming took 3 bases from V and 6 from J, leaving 14 bases between them. The CDR3 loop spans 14 amino acids. CDR3 nucleotides: TGTGCCAGCAGTTATTGGGGCCGGGAGGATGGCTACACCTTC. Protein: CASSYWGREDGYTF.

The J gene is TRBJ2-1, the V gene TRBV10-2; D uncertain. Germline-derived CDR1 and CDR2 are WSHSY and SAAADI. Trimming removed 2 bases at V and 4 bases at J, with 15 bases between. The CDR3 is 16 residues long. The CDR3 is CASSELSTRTYNEQFF. CDR3 DNA sequence: TGCGCCAGCAGTGAGCTGAGCACCCGTACGTACAATGAGCAGTTCTTC.